A single sample gave rise to the 19 T cell receptor beta chains below, sequenced in a study of blood T cell repertoires in COVID-19. Clones were read by immunoSEQ multiplex PCR, and TCRdb kept only the in-frame ones, dropping some. The data contain about 94,000 clones, about nine tenths of them singletons. Sample: peripheral blood. The receptor source for this set is a woman older than 75 with acute or convalescent COVID-19.

The J gene is TRBJ2-2, the V gene TRBV28; D uncertain. Germline CDR1 and CDR2: MDHEN and SYDVKM. V gave up 5 bases and J gave up 7 bases, with 5 bases separating them. This CDR3 has 11 amino acids. The CDR3 loop reads CASSVYGELFF. CDR3 sequence (DNA): TGTGCCAGCAGTGTGTACGGGGAGCTGTTTTTT. Full variable domain (missing parts from reference TRBV28 and TRBJ2-2): DVKVTQSSRYLVKRTGEKVFLECVQDMDHENMFWYRQDPGLGLRLIYFSYDVKMKEKGDIPEGYSVSREKKERFSLILESASTNQTSMYLCASSVYGELFFGEGSRLTVL.

This clone has just one count. V and J are TRBV27 and TRBJ1-2; TRBD1 agrees at 9 bases. The V gene's germline CDR1 is MNHEY and CDR2 SMNVEV (reference sequence). The CDR3 totals 14 residues. With 0 bases clipped from V and 6 bases from J, the junction kept 2 bases outside the gene matches. CDR3 DNA: TGTGCCAGCAGTTTATCGAGACAGGGGGATGGCTACACCTTC. Its translation: CASSLSRQGDGYTF.

The V call is TRBV5-8, the J call TRBJ1-2; 12 positions match TRBD1. After removal of 0 bases from V and 5 bases from J, the junction contained 2 bases not matched to a gene. CDR1 is SGHTS and CDR2 is YDEGEE in the germline V gene. This CDR3 contains 15 residues. The CDR3 region is CASSLAGQGAYGYTF. The CDR3 region has the DNA TGTGCCAGCAGCTTGGCGGGACAGGGGGCTTATGGCTACACCTTC.

The gene calls are TRBV5-1 and TRBJ2-1; D gene ambiguous. The CDR3 spans 16 residues. The germline V gene has CDR1 SGHRS and CDR2 YFSETQ. Trimming pared 1 base from V and 0 bases from J, leaving 11 bases between. CDR3 in amino acids: CASSLPSASSYNEQFF. The CDR3, as DNA: TGCGCCAGCAGCTTGCCCAGCGCGAGCTCCTACAATGAGCAGTTCTTC.

This chain links TRBV6-5 with TRBJ1-3; no definite D call. This CDR3 contains 14 residues. Germline loops: CDR1 MNHEY, CDR2 SVGAGI. V lost 5 bases, J lost 0 bases, and 8 bases lay in between. The CDR3 here is CASSSPGSGNTIYF. CDR3 sequence (DNA): TGTGCCAGCAGTAGCCCCGGCTCTGGAAACACCATATATTTT.

The chain uses TRBV12-3 or TRBV12-4 and TRBJ1-5, with 10 bases lining up with TRBD1. The V gene end was trimmed by 5 bases and the J gene end by 7 bases; junction bases not matched to a gene: 2. The CDR3 extends over 13 amino acids. The CDR3 is CASSGTGVQPQHF. DNA for the CDR3: TGTGCCAGCAGTGGGACAGGGGTGCAGCCCCAGCATTTT.

CDR3 coding DNA: TGTGCCAGCAGCTCGGCTAAGACAGGATCGGGTCAGCCCCAGCATTTT. It encodes CASSSAKTGSGQPQHF. V gene TRBV5-6 combines with J gene TRBJ1-5, with TRBD1 as a possible D gene (6 bases). The length of the CDR3 is 16 residues. Trimming stripped 3 bases from V and 6 bases from J, with 19 bases between. Looked up from germline, CDR1 is SGHDT and CDR2 is YYEEEE. Based on the CDR3 plus reference TRBV5-6 and TRBJ1-5, the full variable domain is DAGVTQSPTHLIKTRGQQVTLRCSPKSGHDTVSWYQQALGQGPQFIFQYYEEEERQRGNFPDRFSGHQFPNYSSELNVNALLLGDSALYLCASSSAKTGSGQPQHFGDGTRLSIL.

The chain joins TRBV6-5 to TRBJ1-2; the D is unclear. V gave up 6 bases and J gave up 6 bases, with 11 bases separating them. The germline V gene has CDR1 MNHEY and CDR2 SVGAGI. The CDR3 has 12 amino acids. The CDR3 coding sequence is TGTGCCAGCAGGAACGGTCTGGATGGCTACACCTTC. Translating gives CASRNGLDGYTF.

The V call is TRBV3-1 (or the pseudogene TRBV3-2), the J call TRBJ2-3; D is possibly TRBD2 (6 bases). The germline V gene has CDR1 LGHDT and CDR2 YNNKEL (reference sequence). The CDR3 has 15 amino acids. The ends were cut back, 1 base at V and 0 bases at J, with 8 bases in the middle. CDR3 sequence: CASSQGAGSTDTQYF. CDR3 sequence (DNA): TGTGCCAGCAGCCAAGGGGCGGGGAGCACAGATACGCAGTATTTT.

This clone has a handful of counts. The rearrangement joins TRBV19 to TRBJ2-2; unclear D gene. V was clipped by 7 bases and J by 7 bases, with 10 bases between them. The CDR3 extends over 12 amino acids. Looked up from germline, CDR1 is LNHDA and CDR2 is SQIVND (reference sequence). The CDR3 DNA reads as TGTGCCAGTAAAGAGTCGGTCGGGGAGCTGTTTTTT. Amino acids: CASKESVGELFF.

J is TRBJ2-6 and V is TRBV30; D possibly corresponds to TRBD1 (5 bases). Per the germline V gene, CDR1 is GTSNPN and CDR2 is SVGIG (reference sequence). V was cut by 1 base and J by 2 bases, with 9 bases left in between. This CDR3 comprises 15 residues. As DNA, the CDR3 is TGTGCCTGGAGTGCCCGCAGGGCTGGGGCCAACGTCCTGACTTTC. This encodes CAWSARRAGANVLTF.

V is TRBV19 and J is TRBJ1-1; D gene unclear. CDR1 is LNHDA and CDR2 is SQIVND in the germline V gene (reference sequence). Trimming took 5 bases from V and 6 from J, leaving 10 bases between them. The CDR3 runs 12 residues. The CDR3 nucleotides are TGTGCCAGTAGTCGGACCGGGGCTGAAGCTTTCTTT. Encoded protein: CASSRTGAEAFF.

This clone was found a few times. This specimen includes other DNA sequences encoding the same CDR3. The chain links TRBV5-4 to TRBJ2-5; a possible D gene is TRBD2 (7 bases). CDR1 and CDR2 (germline): SGHNT, YYREEE (reference sequence). CDR3 size: 13 residues. Deletions cut 4 bases from V and 4 bases from J, with 11 bases between. The CDR3 reads CASSPGGRETQYF. The CDR3 DNA reads as TGTGCCAGCAGCCCCGGGGGGCGAGAGACCCAGTACTTC.

This clone was seen once. V usage is TRBV18 and J usage is TRBJ1-1; D ambiguous. Looked up from germline, CDR1 is KGHSH and CDR2 is LQKENI. This CDR3 comprises 15 residues. Trimming shortened V by 2 bases and J by 0 bases, and 10 bases separated the two germline ends. The CDR3 DNA reads TGTGCCAGCTCACCAGCCCAGACTCTGAACACTGAAGCTTTCTTT. Translated, it gives CASSPAQTLNTEAFF.

The chain combines TRBV6-2 or TRBV6-3 with TRBJ1-2; 9 positions match TRBD1. Germline CDR1 reads MNHEY; CDR2 reads SVGEGT. V lost 5 bases and J lost 2; bases outside the gene matches: 3. This CDR3 contains 14 residues. The CDR3 sequence is CASSPGQGNYGYTF. CDR3 sequence (DNA): TGTGCCAGCAGTCCCGGACAGGGGAACTATGGCTACACCTTC.

In its sample, this clone was seen once. The rearrangement joins TRBV11-2 to TRBJ1-4, with 10 bases that match TRBD1. CDR3 length equals 14 residues. Germline values: CDR1 SGHAT, CDR2 FQNNGV. The J segment lost 6 bases and the V segment lost 5 bases, leaving 3 bases of the junction unmatched. The CDR3 reads CASSPGQGYEKLFF. The CDR3 nucleotides read TGTGCCAGCAGCCCGGGACAGGGGTATGAAAAACTGTTTTTT.

This clone was counted between two and nine times. The chain combines TRBV2 with TRBJ1-2; tentatively, D is TRBD1 (6 bases). The CDR3 totals 12 residues. CDR1 is SNHLY, CDR2 FYNNEI, per germline. The V end lost 8 bases, the J end lost 1 base, and 8 bases lay between the germline ends. The DNA for the CDR3 is TGTGCCAGCGAAGGGGGTAACTATGGCTACACCTTC. Translation: CASEGGNYGYTF.

The rearrangement joins TRBV30 to TRBJ1-1, with no clear D. The CDR3 totals 13 residues. The V end lost 4 bases, the J end lost 4 bases, and 13 bases lay between the germline ends. Germline values: CDR1 GTSNPN, CDR2 SVGIG (reference sequence). The CDR3 loop reads CAWIIPGGTEAFF. The CDR3 bases are TGTGCCTGGATTATCCCCGGAGGCACTGAAGCTTTCTTT.

The chain uses TRBV2 and TRBJ1-5; 9 bases map to TRBD1. This CDR3 is 15 amino acids long. Looked up from germline, CDR1 is SNHLY and CDR2 is FYNNEI. V was clipped by 8 bases and J by 0 bases; unmatched bases: 5. The CDR3 spells CASRGQGGSNQPQHF. DNA of the CDR3: TGTGCCAGCCGGGGACAGGGCGGTAGCAATCAGCCCCAGCATTTT. The variable domain in full, completed from reference TRBV2 and TRBJ1-5, reads EPEVTQTPSHQVTQMGQEVILRCVPISNHLYFYWYRQILGQKVEFLVSFYNNEISEKSEIFDDQFSVERPDGSNFTLKIRSTKLEDSAMYFCASRGQGGSNQPQHFGDGTRLSIL.